Below, one TCR beta chain is given with its context. TCRdb re-derived calls from the 5' RACE reads in MiXCR, one entry per CDR3 protein. The table has roughly 87,000 distinct CDR3 sequences, roughly a sixth seen once. This specimen belongs to a study of T cells of healthy individuals. CDR1 MNHEY and CDR2 SMNVEV come from the germline V gene (reference sequence). The CDR3 contains 13 residues. V lost 8 bases, J lost 0 bases, and 8 bases lay in between. The clonotype originates from a human donor in good health. The chain links TRBV27 to TRBJ1-5; D not certain. CDR3 in DNA: TGTGCCAGCTCCGGGGATAGCAATCAGCCCCAGCATTTT. The encoded protein is CASSGDSNQPQHF.